This record looks at one TCR beta chain sequence and its context. Its antigen remains unidentified. Libraries for TCRalpha and TCRbeta carried sample barcodes and unique molecular identifiers via 5'RACE. TCRdb re-called the 5' RACE reads through MiXCR, storing one row per CDR3 protein. The sample yields 200,000 to 250,000 distinct CDR3 sequences, around a tenth seen once. These data belong to a study of T-cell memory formation after mild COVID-19. The length of the CDR3 is 15 residues. The germline V gene has CDR1 MNHEY and CDR2 SMNVEV (reference sequence). Trimming took off 4 bases at V and 2 bases at J, with 13 bases between the two ends. General study findings and limits: Contracting CD4+ clones were located mainly in CM and EM, and CD8+ clones in EMRA. Confirmation of SARS-CoV-2 specificity was lacking for second-wave clones peaking day 37. In pre-infection memory, a portion of responding clones appeared, which suggested that cross-reactive memory joined.

J is TRBJ2-3 and V is TRBV27, with D perhaps being TRBD1 or TRBD2 (6 bases each). Input material: PBMCs or a T cell subset sorted from them (not recorded which). This clonotype was obtained from a man between 18 and 35 years old who had mild COVID-19 (a few samples of this study predate the infection). Cell type and time point are not known. The CDR3 protein is CASSWGAYATDTQYF. For the CDR3, the DNA is TGTGCCAGCAGTTGGGGGGCGTACGCCACAGATACGCAGTATTTT.